This T cell receptor beta chain was sequenced in a study of CD8 T cells in Susac syndrome. Reverse transcription of 0.5 to 1 ug RNA was performed with random hexamers. A single record per CDR3 protein comes from TCRdb applying MiXCR to the immunoSEQ multiplex PCR reads. The profile shows approximately 140,000 distinct CDR3 sequences, 94% of them singletons. Looked up from germline, CDR1 is SEHNR and CDR2 is FQNEAQ (reference sequence). The length of the CDR3 is 16 residues. The junction had 9 bases not matched to a gene; V was cut back by 4 bases and J by 5 bases. Specimen: CD8+ T cells from PBMCs. V is TRBV7-9 and J is TRBJ2-1; 9 bases match TRBD1. The receptor was derived from a human donor in good health. CDR3 coding DNA: TGTGCCAGCAGCTCCCTCCCGGGACAGGGAAACAATGAGCAGTTCTTC. Its translation: CASSSLPGQGNNEQFF. Full variable domain (rest looked up from reference TRBV7-9 and TRBJ2-1): DTGVSQNPRHKITKRGQNVTFRCDPISEHNRLYWYRQTLGQGPEFLTYFQNEAQLEKSRLLSDRFSAERPKGSFSTLEIQRTEQGDSAMYLCASSSLPGQGNNEQFFGPGTRLTVL.